Shown below are 20 T cell receptor beta chains from a single sample sequenced in a study of CXCR3-negative and CXCR3-positive naive CD8 T cells. Study findings and constraints: CXCR3-expressing naive cells carried TRB CDR3s more hydrophobic than those of CXCR3-negative naive cells.

Their antigens remain unidentified. UMI-labeled 5' RACE TRB cDNA libraries were prepared from the cells. TCRdb reanalyzed the 5' RACE reads and collapses them to one entry per CDR3 protein, without DNA. The sample includes around 65,000 distinct CDR3 sequences. Sequenced: naive CXCR3+ CD8+ T cells from blood. The sample's subset: CD45RO-CCR7+CD27+CD95- naive CD8+ T cells expressing CXCR3 (TNR3+). The receptors derive from a human donor in good health. Some clones in this sample may be carry-over from other donors' samples.

V gene TRBV5-1 combines with J gene TRBJ2-7; TCRdb's D call, TRBD1, is unchecked because there is no DNA. The CDR3 runs to 14 residues. Germline CDR1 is SGHRS and CDR2 is YFSETQ. Here the CDR3 reads CASSPDSYSYEQYF.

The CDR3 sequence: CASGSGGSHEQFF. The chain carries TRBV11-2 and TRBJ2-1; TCRdb indicates TRBD1, and absent DNA this call remains unverified. Per the germline V gene, CDR1 is SGHAT and CDR2 is FQNNGV. The CDR3 contains 13 residues.

The genes are TRBV27 and TRBJ2-7; the D gene TCRdb calls, TRBD2, cannot be checked with no DNA. Germline V CDR1 and CDR2: MNHEY, SMNVEV (reference sequence). This CDR3 region has 17 residues. CDR3 residues: CASSLSGLAGDSYEQYF.

This chain joins TRBV20-1 and TRBJ2-7; TCRdb designates TRBD1, a call that cannot be tested without DNA. From germline, CDR1 is DFQATT and CDR2 SNEGSKA (reference sequence). The CDR3 has 15 amino acids. CDR3 loop: CSARSLSNPSHEQYF.

V usage is TRBV10-3 and J usage is TRBJ2-1. The CDR3 has 14 residues. Germline loops: CDR1 ENHRY, CDR2 SYGVKD. CDR3 sequence reads: CAITDASSYNEQFF.

CDR3 in amino acids: CAISESGVRGDSITEAFF. The chain carries TRBV10-3 and TRBJ1-1; TCRdb indicates TRBD1, and absent DNA this call remains unverified. Germline CDR1 and CDR2: ENHRY and SYGVKD. CDR3 length: 18 residues.

The chain employs TRBV5-5 and TRBJ2-1; TCRdb gives TRBD1 as the D gene, but with no DNA this cannot be confirmed. Germline V gene lookup returns CDR1 SGHKS and CDR2 YYEKEE (reference sequence). This CDR3 is built from 15 residues. CDR3 residues: CASSTGTGEYNEQFF.

This chain links TRBV7-8 with TRBJ2-4. The germline CDR1 and CDR2 sequences are SGHVS and FQNEAQ. The CDR3 spans 15 residues. The CDR3 loop reads CASSLLGIKVDIQYF.

The rearrangement joins TRBV14 to TRBJ2-7. The CDR3 runs to 14 residues. Germline lookup yields CDR1 SGHDN and CDR2 FVKESK. CDR3 residues: CASSQAFSLLEQYF.

The CDR3 region is CSADGRTNTEAFF. The J gene is TRBJ1-1, the V gene TRBV20-1. The CDR3 is 13 residues long. Germline loops: CDR1 DFQATT, CDR2 SNEGSKA (reference sequence).

This chain joins TRBV7-2 and TRBJ2-1; TCRdb proposes TRBD2, but this gene call is untestable without DNA. CDR1 is SGHTA and CDR2 is FQGNSA in the germline V gene. There are 17 residues in the CDR3. CDR3 loop: CASSLFPVADNYNEQFF.

This rearrangement joins TRBV9 to TRBJ2-5. Germline loops: CDR1 SGDLS, CDR2 YYNGEE. The CDR3 sequence is 12 residues long. This CDR3 reads CASSEEGGTQYF.

The V and J genes are TRBV7-6 and TRBJ2-7; the D gene TCRdb calls, TRBD1, cannot be checked with no DNA. The CDR3 extends over 14 amino acids. The germline CDR1 and CDR2 sequences are SGHVS and FNYEAQ. CDR3 protein: CASSQSGTPKEQYF.

This chain links TRBV12-3 or TRBV12-4 with TRBJ2-2. CDR3 size: 14 residues. Here the CDR3 reads CASSLSVNWGELFF.

The rearrangement joins TRBV7-9 to TRBJ2-7; there is no DNA to check the TCRdb D call of TRBD1. Germline assignment: CDR1 SEHNR and CDR2 FQNEAQ (reference sequence). This CDR3 comprises 13 residues. CDR3 sequence: CASSPRGTYEQYF.

This chain links TRBV6-5 with TRBJ1-1; absent DNA, TCRdb's TRBD1 call cannot be checked. This CDR3 is built from 15 residues. The germline CDR1 and CDR2 sequences are MNHEY and SVGAGI. CDR3 in amino acids: CASSYSRGASTEAFF.

This chain joins TRBV9 and TRBJ2-1. CDR3 size: 16 residues. Germline CDR1 reads SGDLS; CDR2 reads YYNGEE. CDR3 amino acids: CASSVASGDPYNEQFF.

This rearrangement joins TRBV30 to TRBJ1-1; TCRdb selects TRBD1, and the lack of DNA leaves this call unchecked. Germline loops: CDR1 GTSNPN, CDR2 SVGIG (reference sequence). The CDR3 length is 13 residues. The CDR3 protein is CALGGQGRTEAFF.

This chain connects TRBV28 to TRBJ2-5; TCRdb returns TRBD1, unconfirmable since there is no DNA. This CDR3 is 14 amino acids long. Germline V gene lookup returns CDR1 MDHEN and CDR2 SYDVKM. The CDR3 protein is CASSLWGTGETQYF.

V is TRBV24-1 and J is TRBJ2-2. The CDR3 sequence is 15 residues long. Germline CDR1 KGHDR, CDR2 SFDVKD. This chain's CDR3 is CATSDYQANTGELFF.